The 21 T cell receptor beta chains given below trace back to one sample, sequenced in a study of human T cells and chemical hapten exposure. Time point reported: patch test 1, 2 weeks after DPC sensitization. The treatment denotes: therapeutic diphenylcyclopropenone sensitization with weekly scalp DPC. TCRdb ran MiXCR on the RACE reads and lists one entry per CDR3 protein. The sample contains some 83,000 distinct CDR3 sequences, approximately 12% of which appear only once. The specimen was whole blood, collected in connection with sensitization to the hapten diphenylcyclopropenone (DPC). The receptors shown here come from a woman aged 45-60 years with alopecia areata. Some clones in this sample may be carry-over from other donors' samples.

In this sample, this clonotype turned up a few times. The chain carries TRBV29-1 and TRBJ2-3, with a possible D match to TRBD1 (7 bases). There are 14 residues in the CDR3. The V and J ends lost 4 bases and 0 bases respectively, with 11 bases between them. Germline lookup yields CDR1 SQVTM and CDR2 ANQGSEA. The CDR3 nucleotides are TGCAGCGTTGGGAGGGGGCTAAGCACAGATACGCAGTATTTT. Protein sequence: CSVGRGLSTDTQYF.

This clonotype was detected a few times. The chain couples TRBV18 to TRBJ1-5; TRBD1 agrees at 7 bases. Germline lookup yields CDR1 KGHSH and CDR2 LQKENI. The CDR3 is 15 residues long. V trimming: 6 bases; J trimming: 4 bases; junction bases outside the gene matches: 9. CDR3 amino acids: CASSPRQGWNQPQHF. In DNA form, the CDR3 reads TGTGCCAGCTCCCCAAGACAGGGCTGGAATCAGCCCCAGCATTTT.

This clonotype was counted ten times or more. The chain joins TRBV4-1 to TRBJ2-3; D is unresolved. Germline V gene sequence: CDR1 MGHRA, CDR2 YSYEKL. V lost 3 bases, J lost 0 bases, and 10 bases lay in between. CDR3 size: 15 residues. The DNA of the CDR3 is TGCGCCAGCAGCCAGACGACACCTAGCACAGATACGCAGTATTTT. Amino acid sequence: CASSQTTPSTDTQYF.

Here the CDR3 DNA reads TGTGCCAGCAGTCCCCCGGGAGTTAGCTACGAGCAGTACTTC. The encoded protein is CASSPPGVSYEQYF. This chain connects TRBV12-3 or TRBV12-4 to TRBJ2-7; weak D call: TRBD2 (6 bases). V shed 5 bases and J shed 3 bases, with 14 bases lying between them. The CDR3 consists of 14 residues.

This clonotype occurred many times. The genes are TRBV29-1 and TRBJ1-1, with D unresolved. The V and J ends lost 4 bases and 5 bases respectively, with 26 bases between them. The CDR3 runs 17 residues. The germline CDR1 and CDR2 sequences are SQVTM and ANQGSEA. CDR3 sequence reads: CSVVIRRSPYTLTEAFF. The CDR3 DNA reads as TGCAGCGTTGTGATCCGACGGTCCCCCTATACGTTGACTGAAGCTTTCTTT.

This clonotype was seen many times. The rearrangement joins TRBV11-2 to TRBJ2-7; possibly TRBD1 or TRBD2 for D (5 bases each). The CDR3 sequence is 14 residues long. Looked up from germline, CDR1 is SGHAT and CDR2 is FQNNGV. The ends were cut back, 5 bases at V and 4 bases at J, with 15 bases in the middle. The CDR3 reads CASSGTEGMYEQYF. The CDR3 DNA sequence: TGTGCCAGCAGCGGGACCGAGGGTATGTACGAGCAGTACTTC.

This clonotype was found many times. CDR3 sequence: CASSYRGAPDTQYF. Written as DNA, the CDR3 is TGTGCCAGCTCCTATAGGGGGGCCCCAGATACGCAGTATTTT. The J gene is TRBJ2-3, the V gene TRBV28; either TRBD1 or TRBD2 may supply D (6 bases each). V lost 8 bases to trimming and J lost 4 bases, with 16 bases between them. Per germline, CDR1 MDHEN and CDR2 SYDVKM. CDR3 length equals 14 residues.

This rearrangement joins TRBV4-3 to TRBJ2-6, with D unresolved. CDR3 length: 18 amino acids. Trimming took 0 bases from V and 0 from J, leaving 12 bases between them. The germline V gene encodes CDR1 LGHNA and CDR2 YSLEER. The CDR3 DNA is TGCGCCAGCAGCCAAGATAGGAACTCAAACTCTGGGGCCAACGTCCTGACTTTC. It codes for CASSQDRNSNSGANVLTF.

The chain has TRBV20-1 and TRBJ1-6; no firm D call. This CDR3 spans 15 amino acids. Germline assignment: CDR1 DFQATT and CDR2 SNEGSKA (reference sequence). Deletions cut 0 bases from V and 7 bases from J, with 13 bases between. The CDR3 coding sequence is TGCAGTGCTAGAGATGGCGGGCCTACAAATTCACCCCTCCACTTT. Its translation is CSARDGGPTNSPLHF.

This clonotype was recorded at least ten times. The genes are TRBV7-7 and TRBJ2-6; 8 positions match TRBD2. Germline loops: CDR1 SSHAT, CDR2 FNYEAQ (reference sequence). The CDR3 runs to 17 residues. The CDR3 is CASGEARVGSGANVLTF. The CDR3 region has the DNA TGTGCTAGCGGGGAGGCCAGGGTGGGCTCTGGGGCCAACGTCCTGACTTTC. Supplemented by reference TRBV7-7 and TRBJ2-6, the full variable domain reads GAGVSQSPRYKVTKRGQDVTLRCDPISSHATLYWYQQALGQGPEFLTYFNYEAQPDKSGLPSDRFSAERPEGSISTLTIQRTEQRDSAMYRCASGEARVGSGANVLTFGAGSRLTVL.

A few counts support this clonotype. The chain joins TRBV3-1 to TRBJ1-5, with TRBD1 matching over 9 bases. The V and J ends lost 4 bases and 3 bases, in that order; junction bases with no gene match: 7. CDR1 and CDR2 (germline): LGHDT, YNNKEL (reference sequence). The CDR3 is 16 residues long. The CDR3 DNA is TGTGCCAGCAGCCCGGGACAGGGTGTTCTCAATCAGCCCCAGCATTTT. It specifies CASSPGQGVLNQPQHF.

This clonotype was seen ten or more times. The V call is TRBV2, the J call TRBJ2-2; no reliable D call. The CDR3 consists of 14 residues. CDR1 is SNHLY and CDR2 is FYNNEI in the germline V gene. With 7 bases removed from V and 1 base from J, the gap between germline ends came to 10 bases. The CDR3 loop is CASKAALNTGELFF. In DNA form, the CDR3 reads TGTGCCAGCAAGGCGGCCTTGAACACCGGGGAGCTGTTTTTT.

In this sample, this clonotype turned up many times. This sequence joins TRBV20-1 and TRBJ1-4, with 10 positions matching TRBD1. Germline V gene lookup returns CDR1 DFQATT and CDR2 SNEGSKA (reference sequence). V lost 8 bases to trimming and J lost 7 bases; unmatched junction nucleotides: 7. The CDR3 runs 13 residues. CDR3 amino acids: CSSRTGGFEKLFF. The CDR3 region has the DNA TGCAGTTCGCGGACAGGGGGATTTGAAAAACTGTTTTTT.

This clonotype was observed at least ten times. The rearrangement joins TRBV21-1 to TRBJ1-2; TRBD1, the table's D call, lacks a check against the DNA. TRBV21-1 is marked as a pseudogene. This CDR3 spans 19 amino acids. The CDR3 spells CASTDAPGTGGPANYGYTF. In nucleotides, the CDR3 is TGTGCCAGCACCGACGCCCCCGGGACAGGGGGCCCCGCTAACTATGGCTACACCTTC.

This clonotype has a count of ten or more. This chain uses TRBV7-8 with TRBJ2-1; TRBD2 matches at 8 bases. V was pared by 5 bases and J by 7 bases, with 10 bases of the junction left unmatched. The CDR3 length is 15 residues. Germline V gene lookup returns CDR1 SGHVS and CDR2 FQNEAQ. The CDR3 region has the DNA TGTGCCAGCAGCCCAATCACTCTAGCGGGTAATGAGCAGTTCTTC. This gives the protein CASSPITLAGNEQFF.

The rearrangement joins TRBV7-6 to TRBJ2-7, with D possibly matching TRBD2 (5 bases). V was pared by 5 bases and J by 8 bases, with 16 bases between. The CDR3 runs to 13 residues. Germline lookup yields CDR1 SGHVS and CDR2 FNYEAQ. CDR3 region: CASSRRESGQQYF. The DNA for the CDR3 is TGTGCCAGCAGCCGCCGGGAAAGTGGTCAGCAGTACTTC.

This clonotype appeared a few times. V is TRBV7-2 and J is TRBJ2-5; TRBD2 is a possible D gene (5 bases). V was cut by 2 bases and J by 5 bases, with 12 bases left in between. Germline loops: CDR1 SGHTA, CDR2 FQGNSA. This CDR3 contains 14 residues. In DNA, the CDR3 is TGTGCCAGCAGCTTATCGGGCCGAGGGGAGACCCAGTACTTC. It is translated as CASSLSGRGETQYF.

This chain connects TRBV29-1 to TRBJ2-5; unclear D gene. The CDR3 consists of 15 residues. Trimming cost V 2 bases and J 5 bases, with 18 bases left between them. CDR1 and CDR2 from the germline V gene are SQVTM and ANQGSEA. The DNA for the CDR3 is TGCAGCGTTGAACTCCAGCCCCCCCTGGGGGAGACCCAGTACTTC. Protein sequence: CSVELQPPLGETQYF. Combining the CDR3 with reference TRBV29-1 and TRBJ2-5 gives the whole variable domain SAVISQKPSRDICQRGTSLTIQCQVDSQVTMMFWYRQQPGQSLTLIATANQGSEATYESGFVIDKFPISRPNLTFSTLTVSNMSPEDSSIYLCSVELQPPLGETQYFGPGTRLLVL.

The V call is TRBV18, the J call TRBJ1-1, with 7 bases fitting TRBD1. The CDR3 totals 15 residues. In germline, CDR1 is KGHSH, CDR2 LQKENI. The V gene end was trimmed by 3 bases and the J gene end by 1 base; junction bases not matched to a gene: 5. CDR3 nucleotides: TGTGCCAGCTCACCTGGACAGGTGACGAACACTGAAGCTTTCTTT. Its translation is CASSPGQVTNTEAFF.

The V and J genes are TRBV7-6 and TRBJ2-1, with 8 bases that match TRBD2. Germline V gene data show CDR1 as SGHVS and CDR2 as FNYEAQ. Trimming removed 5 bases from V and 7 bases from J; junction bases left unmatched: 19. CDR3 size: 18 residues. The CDR3 here is CASSQAGAGRSEINEQFF. CDR3 DNA: TGTGCCAGCAGCCAAGCGGGAGCGGGAAGAAGTGAGATAAATGAGCAGTTCTTC.

This clonotype has more than one count but fewer than ten. This chain connects TRBV28 to TRBJ2-1, with D unclear. The germline V gene encodes CDR1 MDHEN and CDR2 SYDVKM. The length of the CDR3 is 13 residues. Trimming removed 10 bases at V and 9 bases at J, with 19 bases between. The chain's CDR3 is CATSLSGYGEQFF. The DNA of the CDR3 is TGTGCCACCTCGTTATCTGGGTATGGTGAGCAGTTCTTC. The full variable domain, its missing parts supplied by reference TRBV28 and TRBJ2-1, is DVKVTQSSRYLVKRTGEKVFLECVQDMDHENMFWYRQDPGLGLRLIYFSYDVKMKEKGDIPEGYSVSREKKERFSLILESASTNQTSMYLCATSLSGYGEQFFGPGTRLTVL.